This T cell receptor (beta chain) was recorded in a study of CD8 T cells in ankylosing spondylitis. Study-wide results and limits: Fewer than ten highly homologous variants made up a TCR beta motif, and this motif appeared characteristic of ankylosing spondylitis blood.

This clonotype was counted a few times. The antigen is unknown. Germline is not matched at one junction end, which may reflect a read error. MiXCR, applied by TCRdb to the 5' RACE reads, yields one record per CDR3 protein. The table records roughly 700,000 distinct CDR3 sequences, 15% to 20% of them present only once. This CDR3 region has 13 residues. Sequenced sample: blood, either unsorted or a sorted T cell fraction (not recorded which). The receptor's source is a male donor with ankylosing spondylitis. The chain recombines TRBV12-3 or TRBV12-4 with TRBJ2-7, with 10 bases fitting TRBD2. The CDR3, as DNA: TGTGCCAGCAGTCTAGCGGGAGAAAGCGAGCAGTACTTC. Translated: CASSLAGESEQYF.